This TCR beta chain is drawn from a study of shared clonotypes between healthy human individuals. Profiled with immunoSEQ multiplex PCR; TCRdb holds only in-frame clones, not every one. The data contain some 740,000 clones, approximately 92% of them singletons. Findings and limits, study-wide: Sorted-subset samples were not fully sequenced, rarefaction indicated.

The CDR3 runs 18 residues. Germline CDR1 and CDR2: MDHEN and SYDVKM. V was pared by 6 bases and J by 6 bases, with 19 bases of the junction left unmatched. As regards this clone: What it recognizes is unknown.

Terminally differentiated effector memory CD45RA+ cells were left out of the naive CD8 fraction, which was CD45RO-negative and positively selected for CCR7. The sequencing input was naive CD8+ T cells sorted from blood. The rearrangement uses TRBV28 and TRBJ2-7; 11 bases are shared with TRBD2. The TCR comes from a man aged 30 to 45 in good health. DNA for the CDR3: TGTGCCAGCAGCTACGGGACATCCATGACTAGCGGGGAAGGCGAGCAGTACTTC. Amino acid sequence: CASSYGTSMTSGEGEQYF.